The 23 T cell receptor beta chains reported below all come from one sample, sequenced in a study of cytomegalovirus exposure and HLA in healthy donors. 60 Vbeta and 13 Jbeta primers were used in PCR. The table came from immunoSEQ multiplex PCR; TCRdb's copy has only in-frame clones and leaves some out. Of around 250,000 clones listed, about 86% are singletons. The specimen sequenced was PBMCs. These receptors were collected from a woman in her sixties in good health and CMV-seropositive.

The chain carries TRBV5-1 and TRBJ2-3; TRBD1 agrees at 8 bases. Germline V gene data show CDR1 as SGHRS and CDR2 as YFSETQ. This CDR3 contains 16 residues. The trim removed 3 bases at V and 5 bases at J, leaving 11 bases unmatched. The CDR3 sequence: CASSWGDRGWEDTQYF. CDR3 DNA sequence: TGCGCCAGCAGCTGGGGTGACAGGGGCTGGGAAGATACGCAGTATTTT.

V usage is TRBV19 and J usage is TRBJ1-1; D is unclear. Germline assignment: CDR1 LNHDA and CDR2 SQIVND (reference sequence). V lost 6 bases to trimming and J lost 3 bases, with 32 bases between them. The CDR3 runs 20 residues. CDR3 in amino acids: CASRLTMTRTQRGTDTEAFF. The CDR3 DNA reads TGTGCCAGTAGGCTTACGATGACCCGGACCCAACGGGGAACCGACACTGAAGCTTTCTTT.

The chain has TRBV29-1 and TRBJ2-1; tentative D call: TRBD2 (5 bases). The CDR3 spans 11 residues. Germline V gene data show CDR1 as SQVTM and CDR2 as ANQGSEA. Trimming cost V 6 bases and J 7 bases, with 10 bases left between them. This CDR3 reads CSVRASNEQFF. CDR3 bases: TGCAGCGTGAGGGCTTCGAATGAGCAGTTCTTC.

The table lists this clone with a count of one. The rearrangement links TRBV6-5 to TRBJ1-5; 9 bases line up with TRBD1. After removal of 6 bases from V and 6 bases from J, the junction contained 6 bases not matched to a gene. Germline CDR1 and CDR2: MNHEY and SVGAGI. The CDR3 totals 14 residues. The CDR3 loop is CASRDRGVSQPQHF. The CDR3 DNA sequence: TGTGCCAGCAGGGACAGGGGTGTAAGTCAGCCCCAGCATTTT.

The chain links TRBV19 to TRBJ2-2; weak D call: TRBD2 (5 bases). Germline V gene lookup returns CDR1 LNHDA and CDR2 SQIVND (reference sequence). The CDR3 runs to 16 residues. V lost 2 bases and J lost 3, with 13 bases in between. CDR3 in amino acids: CASSIPRTSHTGELFF. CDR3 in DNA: TGTGCCAGTAGTATACCACGGACTTCACACACCGGGGAGCTGTTTTTT.

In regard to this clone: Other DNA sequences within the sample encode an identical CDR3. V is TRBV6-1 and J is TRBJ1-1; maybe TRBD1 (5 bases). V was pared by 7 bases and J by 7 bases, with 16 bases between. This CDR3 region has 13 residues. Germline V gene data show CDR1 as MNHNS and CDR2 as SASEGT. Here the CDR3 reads CASKPEGVREAFF. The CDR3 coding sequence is TGTGCCAGCAAACCAGAAGGGGTCCGTGAAGCTTTCTTT.

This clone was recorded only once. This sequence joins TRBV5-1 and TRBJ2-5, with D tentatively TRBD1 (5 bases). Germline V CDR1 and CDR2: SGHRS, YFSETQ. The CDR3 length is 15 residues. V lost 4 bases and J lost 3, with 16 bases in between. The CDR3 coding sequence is TGCGCCAGCAGCCCTACCGGCAGGGCGGAAGAGACCCAGTACTTC. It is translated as CASSPTGRAEETQYF.

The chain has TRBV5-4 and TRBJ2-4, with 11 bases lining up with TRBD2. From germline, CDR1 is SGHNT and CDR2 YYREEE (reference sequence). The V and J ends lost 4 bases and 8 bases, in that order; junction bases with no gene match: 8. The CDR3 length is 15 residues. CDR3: CASSISGREGDIQYF. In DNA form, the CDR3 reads TGTGCCAGCAGCATTAGCGGGAGGGAGGGAGACATTCAGTACTTC.

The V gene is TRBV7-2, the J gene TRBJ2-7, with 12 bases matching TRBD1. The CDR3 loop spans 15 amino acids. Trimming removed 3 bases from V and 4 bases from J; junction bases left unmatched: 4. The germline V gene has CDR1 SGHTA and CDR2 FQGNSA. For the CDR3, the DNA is TGTGCCAGCAGCTTTGTGGGACAGGGGGCGTACGAGCAGTACTTC. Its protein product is CASSFVGQGAYEQYF.

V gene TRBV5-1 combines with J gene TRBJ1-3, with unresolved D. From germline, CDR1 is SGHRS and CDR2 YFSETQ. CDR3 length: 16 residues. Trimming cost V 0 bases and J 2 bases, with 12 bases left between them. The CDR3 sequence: CASSLESPGAGNTIYF. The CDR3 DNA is TGCGCCAGCAGCTTGGAAAGCCCCGGGGCTGGAAACACCATATATTTT.

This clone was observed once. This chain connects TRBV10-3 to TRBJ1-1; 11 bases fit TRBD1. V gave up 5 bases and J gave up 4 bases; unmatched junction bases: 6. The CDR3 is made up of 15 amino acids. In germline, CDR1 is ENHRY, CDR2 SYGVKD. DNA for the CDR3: TGTGCCATCAGTCCAACCGGACAGGGGGCCACTGAAGCTTTCTTT. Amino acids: CAISPTGQGATEAFF.

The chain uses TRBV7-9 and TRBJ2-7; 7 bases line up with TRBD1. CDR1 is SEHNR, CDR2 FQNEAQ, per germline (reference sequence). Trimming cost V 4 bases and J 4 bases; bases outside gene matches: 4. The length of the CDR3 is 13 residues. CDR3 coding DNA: TGTGCCAGCAGCTGGGGACAGATTTACGAGCAGTACTTC. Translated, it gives CASSWGQIYEQYF.

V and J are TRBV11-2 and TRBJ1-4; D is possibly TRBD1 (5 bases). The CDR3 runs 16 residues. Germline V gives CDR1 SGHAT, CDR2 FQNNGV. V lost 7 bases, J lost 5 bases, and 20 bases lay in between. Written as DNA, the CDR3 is TGTGCCAGCAACCCAGGGAGGCAAGGCTGGAATGAAAAACTGTTTTTT. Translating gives CASNPGRQGWNEKLFF. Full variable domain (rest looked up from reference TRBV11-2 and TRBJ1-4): EAGVAQSPRYKIIEKRQSVAFWCNPISGHATLYWYQQILGQGPKLLIQFQNNGVVDDSQLPKDRFSAERLKGVDSTLKIQPAKLEDSAVYLCASNPGRQGWNEKLFFGSGTQLSVL.

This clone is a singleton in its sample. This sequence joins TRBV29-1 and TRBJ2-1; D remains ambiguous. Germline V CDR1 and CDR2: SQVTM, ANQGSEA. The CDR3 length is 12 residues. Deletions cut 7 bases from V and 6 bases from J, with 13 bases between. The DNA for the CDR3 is TGCAGCGCTTTAGAGCACAGCAATGAGCAGTTCTTC. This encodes CSALEHSNEQFF.

CDR3 bases: TGTGCCATCAGTGAGGGACTAGCGGGGAGGTTCACAGATACGCAGTATTTT. Residues: CAISEGLAGRFTDTQYF. This chain joins TRBV10-3 and TRBJ2-3, with 12 bases lining up with TRBD2. Losses at the gene ends were 2 bases for V and 2 bases for J; bases not matched to a gene: 5. Germline assignment: CDR1 ENHRY and CDR2 SYGVKD. The CDR3 totals 17 residues.

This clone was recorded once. CDR3 sequence reads: CASSETTGEAFF. CDR3 nucleotides: TGTGCCAGCAGTGAAACGACAGGTGAAGCTTTCTTT. The gene calls are TRBV6-5 and TRBJ1-1; D is perhaps TRBD1 (6 bases). Trimming took off 5 bases at V and 7 bases at J, with 11 bases between the two ends. The CDR3 is 12 residues long. Per the germline V gene, CDR1 is MNHEY and CDR2 is SVGAGI.

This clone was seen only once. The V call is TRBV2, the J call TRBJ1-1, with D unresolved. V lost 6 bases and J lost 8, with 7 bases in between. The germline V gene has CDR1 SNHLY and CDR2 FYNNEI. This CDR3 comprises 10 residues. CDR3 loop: CASREEEAFF. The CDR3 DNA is TGTGCCAGCAGGGAGGAAGAAGCTTTCTTT.

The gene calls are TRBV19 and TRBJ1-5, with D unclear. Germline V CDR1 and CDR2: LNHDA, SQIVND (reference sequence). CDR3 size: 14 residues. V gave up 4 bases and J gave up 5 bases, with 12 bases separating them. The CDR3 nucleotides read TGTGCCAGTAGTACTATGGGCACCTATCAGCCCCAGCATTTT. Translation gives CASSTMGTYQPQHF.

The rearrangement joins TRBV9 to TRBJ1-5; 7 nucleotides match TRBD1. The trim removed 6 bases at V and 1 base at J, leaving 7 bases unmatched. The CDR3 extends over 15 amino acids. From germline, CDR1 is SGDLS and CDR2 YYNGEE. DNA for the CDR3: TGTGCCAGCACCCCGACAGGGAACAGCAATCAGCCCCAGCATTTT. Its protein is CASTPTGNSNQPQHF.

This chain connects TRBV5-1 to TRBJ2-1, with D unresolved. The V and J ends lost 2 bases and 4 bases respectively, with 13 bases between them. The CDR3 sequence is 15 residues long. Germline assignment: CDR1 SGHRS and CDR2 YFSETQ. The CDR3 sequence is CASSFAEFGYNEQFF. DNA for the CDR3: TGCGCCAGCAGCTTTGCGGAATTTGGGTACAATGAGCAGTTCTTC.

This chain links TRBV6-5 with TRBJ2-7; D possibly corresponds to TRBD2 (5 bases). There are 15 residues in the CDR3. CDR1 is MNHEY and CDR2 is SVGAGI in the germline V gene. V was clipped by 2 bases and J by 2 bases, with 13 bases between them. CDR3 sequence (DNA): TGTGCCAGCAGTTACCGTTCAGCGGTGGCCTACGAGCAGTACTTC. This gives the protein CASSYRSAVAYEQYF.

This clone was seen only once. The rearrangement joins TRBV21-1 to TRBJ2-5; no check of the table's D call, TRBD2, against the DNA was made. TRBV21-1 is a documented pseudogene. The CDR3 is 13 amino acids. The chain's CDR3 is CASKGRGWETQYF. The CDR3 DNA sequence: TGTGCCAGCAAGGGACGGGGGTGGGAGACCCAGTACTTC.

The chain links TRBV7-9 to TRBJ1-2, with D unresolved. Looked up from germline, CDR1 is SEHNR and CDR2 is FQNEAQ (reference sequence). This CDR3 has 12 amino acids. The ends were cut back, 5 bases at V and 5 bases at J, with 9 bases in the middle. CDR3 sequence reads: CASSLESYGYTF. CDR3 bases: TGTGCCAGCAGCCTGGAGAGTTATGGCTACACCTTC.